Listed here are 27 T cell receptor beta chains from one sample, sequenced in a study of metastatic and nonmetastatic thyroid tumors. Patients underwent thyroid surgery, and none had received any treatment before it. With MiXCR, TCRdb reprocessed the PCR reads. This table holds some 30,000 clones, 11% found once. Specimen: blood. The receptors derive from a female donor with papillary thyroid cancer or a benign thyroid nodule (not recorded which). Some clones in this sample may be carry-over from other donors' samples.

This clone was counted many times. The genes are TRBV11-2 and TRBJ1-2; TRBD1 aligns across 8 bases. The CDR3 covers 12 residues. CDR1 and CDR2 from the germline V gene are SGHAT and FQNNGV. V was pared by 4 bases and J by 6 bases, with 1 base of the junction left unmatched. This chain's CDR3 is CASSSGGDGYTF. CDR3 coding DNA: TGTGCCAGCAGCTCAGGGGGCGATGGCTACACCTTC.

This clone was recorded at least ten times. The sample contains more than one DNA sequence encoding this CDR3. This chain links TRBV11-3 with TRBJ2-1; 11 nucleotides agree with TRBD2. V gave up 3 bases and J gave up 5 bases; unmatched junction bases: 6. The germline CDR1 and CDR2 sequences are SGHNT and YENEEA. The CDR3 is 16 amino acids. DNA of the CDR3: TGTGCCAGCAGCTTTTTAGCGGGAGGGACCAACAATGAGCAGTTCTTC. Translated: CASSFLAGGTNNEQFF. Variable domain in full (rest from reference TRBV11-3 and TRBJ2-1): EAGVVQSPRYKIIEKKQPVAFWCNPISGHNTLYWYLQNLGQGPELLIRYENEEAVDDSQLPKDRFSAERLKGVDSTLKIQPAELGDSAVYLCASSFLAGGTNNEQFFGPGTRLTVL.

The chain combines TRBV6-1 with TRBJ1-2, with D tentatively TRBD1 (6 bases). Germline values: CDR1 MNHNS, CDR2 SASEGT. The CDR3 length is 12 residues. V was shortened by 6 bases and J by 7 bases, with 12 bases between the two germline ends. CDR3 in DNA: TGTGCCAGCAGATCAGGGGAGACTGGCTACACCTTC. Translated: CASRSGETGYTF.

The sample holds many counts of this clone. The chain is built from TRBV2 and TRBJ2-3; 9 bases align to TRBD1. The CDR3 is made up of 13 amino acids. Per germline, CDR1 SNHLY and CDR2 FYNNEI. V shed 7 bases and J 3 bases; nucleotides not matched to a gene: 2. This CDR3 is CASTGTGTDTQYF. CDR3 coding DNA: TGTGCCAGCACTGGGACAGGGACAGATACGCAGTATTTT.

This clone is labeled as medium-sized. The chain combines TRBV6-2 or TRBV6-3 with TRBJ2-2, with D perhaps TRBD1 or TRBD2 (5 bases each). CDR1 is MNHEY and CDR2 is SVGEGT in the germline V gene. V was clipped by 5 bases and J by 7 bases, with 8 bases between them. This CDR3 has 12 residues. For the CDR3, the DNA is TGTGCCAGCAGTCCAGGGAGCGGGGAGCTGTTTTTT. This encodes CASSPGSGELFF.

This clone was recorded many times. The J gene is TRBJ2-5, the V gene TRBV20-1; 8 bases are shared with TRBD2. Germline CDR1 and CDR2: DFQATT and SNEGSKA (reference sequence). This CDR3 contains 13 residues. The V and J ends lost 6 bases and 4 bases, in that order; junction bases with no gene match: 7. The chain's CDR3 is CSAASGGPETQYF. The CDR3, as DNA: TGCAGTGCCGCCTCGGGAGGGCCAGAGACCCAGTACTTC.

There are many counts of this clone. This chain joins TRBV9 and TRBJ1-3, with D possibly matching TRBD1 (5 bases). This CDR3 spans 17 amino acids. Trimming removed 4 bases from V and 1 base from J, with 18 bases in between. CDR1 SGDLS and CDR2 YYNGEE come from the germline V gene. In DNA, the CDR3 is TGTGCCAGCAGCCCCGGGAGCGCGGGGGAGTCTGGAAACACCATATATTTT. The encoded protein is CASSPGSAGESGNTIYF.

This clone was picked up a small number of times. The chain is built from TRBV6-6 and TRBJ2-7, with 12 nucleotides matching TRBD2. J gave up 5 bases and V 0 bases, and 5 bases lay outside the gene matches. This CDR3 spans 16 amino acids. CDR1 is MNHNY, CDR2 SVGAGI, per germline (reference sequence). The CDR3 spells CASSYSWTSGVDEQYF. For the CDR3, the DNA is TGTGCCAGCAGTTACTCCTGGACTAGCGGGGTAGACGAGCAGTACTTC.

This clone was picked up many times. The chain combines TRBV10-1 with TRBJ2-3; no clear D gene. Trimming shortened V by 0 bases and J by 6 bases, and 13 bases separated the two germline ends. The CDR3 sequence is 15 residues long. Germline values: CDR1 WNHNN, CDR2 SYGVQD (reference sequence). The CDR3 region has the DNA TGCGCCAGCAGTGAGTCTAAGCAAATGATGGATACGCAGTATTTT. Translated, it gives CASSESKQMMDTQYF.

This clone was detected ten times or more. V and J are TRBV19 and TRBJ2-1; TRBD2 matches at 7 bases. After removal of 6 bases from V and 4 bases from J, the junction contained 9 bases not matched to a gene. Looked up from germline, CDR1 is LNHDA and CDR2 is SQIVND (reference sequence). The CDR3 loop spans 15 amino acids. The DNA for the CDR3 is TGTGCCAGTAGGGGAGGGGACTGGTATTACAATGAGCAGTTCTTC. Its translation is CASRGGDWYYNEQFF.

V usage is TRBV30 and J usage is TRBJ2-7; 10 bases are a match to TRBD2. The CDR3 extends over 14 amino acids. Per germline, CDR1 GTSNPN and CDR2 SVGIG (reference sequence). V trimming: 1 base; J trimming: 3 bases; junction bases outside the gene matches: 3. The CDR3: CAWSEAGGSYEQYF. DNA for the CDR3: TGTGCCTGGAGTGAAGCGGGAGGGAGCTACGAGCAGTACTTC.

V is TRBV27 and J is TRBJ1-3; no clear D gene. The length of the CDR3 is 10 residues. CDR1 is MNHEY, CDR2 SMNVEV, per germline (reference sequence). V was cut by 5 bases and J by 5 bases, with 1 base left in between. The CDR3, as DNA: TGTGCCAGCAGTCGAAACACCATATATTTT. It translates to CASSRNTIYF.

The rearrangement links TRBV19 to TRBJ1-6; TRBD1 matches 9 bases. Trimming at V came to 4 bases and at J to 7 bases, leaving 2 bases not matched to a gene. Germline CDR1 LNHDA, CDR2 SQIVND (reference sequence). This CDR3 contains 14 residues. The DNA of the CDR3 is TGTGCCAGTAGTACCGGACAGGGGAATTCACCCCTCCACTTT. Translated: CASSTGQGNSPLHF.

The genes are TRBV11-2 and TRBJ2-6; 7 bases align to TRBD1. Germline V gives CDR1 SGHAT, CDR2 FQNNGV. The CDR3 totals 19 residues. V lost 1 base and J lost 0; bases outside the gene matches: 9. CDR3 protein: CASSLGTGTLSSGANVLTF. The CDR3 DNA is TGTGCCAGCAGCTTAGGGACAGGAACTCTAAGCTCTGGGGCCAACGTCCTGACTTTC. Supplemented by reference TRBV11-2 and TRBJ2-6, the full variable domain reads EAGVAQSPRYKIIEKRQSVAFWCNPISGHATLYWYQQILGQGPKLLIQFQNNGVVDDSQLPKDRFSAERLKGVDSTLKIQPAKLEDSAVYLCASSLGTGTLSSGANVLTFGAGSRLTVL.

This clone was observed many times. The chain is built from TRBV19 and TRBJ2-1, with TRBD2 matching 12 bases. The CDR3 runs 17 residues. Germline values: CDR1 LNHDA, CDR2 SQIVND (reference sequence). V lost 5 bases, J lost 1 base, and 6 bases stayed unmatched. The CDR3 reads CASSPRLAGVSYNEQFF. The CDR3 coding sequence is TGTGCCAGTAGTCCCCGACTAGCGGGAGTATCCTACAATGAGCAGTTCTTC.

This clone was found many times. The CDR3 DNA sequence: TGCGCCAGCAGCTTGCAGGCAGGGGAAAACGAGCAGTACTTC. It yields the protein CASSLQAGENEQYF. The rearrangement uses TRBV5-1 and TRBJ2-7, with D maybe TRBD1 (6 bases). The germline CDR1 and CDR2 sequences are SGHRS and YFSETQ. CDR3 size: 14 residues. V was cut by 1 base and J by 5 bases, with 13 bases left in between.

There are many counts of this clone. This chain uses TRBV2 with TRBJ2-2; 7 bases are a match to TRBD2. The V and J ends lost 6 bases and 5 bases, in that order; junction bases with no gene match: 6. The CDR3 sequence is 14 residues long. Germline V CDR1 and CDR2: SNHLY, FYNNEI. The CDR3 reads CASSAGVETGELFF. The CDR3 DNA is TGTGCCAGCAGCGCGGGAGTAGAGACCGGGGAGCTGTTTTTT.

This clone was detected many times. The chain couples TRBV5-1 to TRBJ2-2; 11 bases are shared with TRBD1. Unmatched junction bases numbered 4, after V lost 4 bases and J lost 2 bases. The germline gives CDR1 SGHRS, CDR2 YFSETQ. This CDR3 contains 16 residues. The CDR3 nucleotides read TGCGCCAGCAGCCCGGACAGGGGGCTTAACACCGGGGAGCTGTTTTTT. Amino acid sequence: CASSPDRGLNTGELFF.

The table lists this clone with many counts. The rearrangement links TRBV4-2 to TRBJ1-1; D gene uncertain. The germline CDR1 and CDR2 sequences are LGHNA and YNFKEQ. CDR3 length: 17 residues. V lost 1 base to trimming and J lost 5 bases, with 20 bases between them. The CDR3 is CASSQGLVSGRRTEAFF. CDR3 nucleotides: TGTGCCAGCAGCCAAGGATTGGTCAGCGGGCGAAGGACTGAAGCTTTCTTT.

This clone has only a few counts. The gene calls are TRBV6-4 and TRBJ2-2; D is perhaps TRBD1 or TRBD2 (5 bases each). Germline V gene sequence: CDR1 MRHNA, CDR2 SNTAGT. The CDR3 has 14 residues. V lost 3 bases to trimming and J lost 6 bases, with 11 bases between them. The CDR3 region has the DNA TGTGCCAGCAGTGAGACAGCGAGGGCCGGGGAGCTGTTTTTT. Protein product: CASSETARAGELFF.

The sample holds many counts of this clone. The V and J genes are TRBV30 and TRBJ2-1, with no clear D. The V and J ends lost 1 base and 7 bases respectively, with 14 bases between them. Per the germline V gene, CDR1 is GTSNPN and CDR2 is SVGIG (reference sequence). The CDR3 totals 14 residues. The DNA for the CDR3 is TGTGCCTGGAGTGGTTGGGTGCAGCCGAATGAGCAGTTCTTC. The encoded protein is CAWSGWVQPNEQFF.

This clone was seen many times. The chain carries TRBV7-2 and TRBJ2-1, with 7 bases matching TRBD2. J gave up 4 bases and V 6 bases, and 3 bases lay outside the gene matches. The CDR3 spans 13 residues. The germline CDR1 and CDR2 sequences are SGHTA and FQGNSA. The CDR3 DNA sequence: TGTGCCAGCAGTAGCGGGTTTTACAATGAGCAGTTCTTC. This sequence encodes CASSSGFYNEQFF.

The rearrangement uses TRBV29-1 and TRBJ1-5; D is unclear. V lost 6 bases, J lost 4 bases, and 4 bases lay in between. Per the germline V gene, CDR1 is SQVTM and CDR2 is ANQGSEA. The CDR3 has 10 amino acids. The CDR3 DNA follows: TGCAGCGTAGCGAATCAGCCCCAGCATTTT. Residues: CSVANQPQHF. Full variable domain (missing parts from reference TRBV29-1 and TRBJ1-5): SAVISQKPSRDICQRGTSLTIQCQVDSQVTMMFWYRQQPGQSLTLIATANQGSEATYESGFVIDKFPISRPNLTFSTLTVSNMSPEDSSIYLCSVANQPQHFGDGTRLSIL.

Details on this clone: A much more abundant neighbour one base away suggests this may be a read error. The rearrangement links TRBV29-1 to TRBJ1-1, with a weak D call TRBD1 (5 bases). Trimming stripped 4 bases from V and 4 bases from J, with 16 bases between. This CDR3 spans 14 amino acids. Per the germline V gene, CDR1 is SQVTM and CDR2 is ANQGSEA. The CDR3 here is CSVVWGRVCTEAFF. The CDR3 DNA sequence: TGCAGCGTTGTCTGGGGGAGGGTGTGCACTGAAGCTTTCTTT.

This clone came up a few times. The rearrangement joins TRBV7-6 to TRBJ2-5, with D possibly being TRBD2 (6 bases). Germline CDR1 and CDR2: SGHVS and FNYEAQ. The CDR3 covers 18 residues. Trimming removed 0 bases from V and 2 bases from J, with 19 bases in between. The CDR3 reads CASSLADYRPARQETQYF. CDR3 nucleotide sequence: TGTGCCAGCAGCTTAGCGGACTACCGACCGGCCAGACAAGAGACCCAGTACTTC.

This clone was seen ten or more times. This chain's CDR3 is CASSLGDWGSPLHF. The DNA for the CDR3 is TGTGCCAGCAGCTTAGGGGATTGGGGATCACCCCTCCACTTT. The genes are TRBV7-2 and TRBJ1-6, with D uncertain. Germline V CDR1 and CDR2: SGHTA, FQGNSA. Trimming removed 1 base from V and 10 bases from J, with 11 bases in between. The length of the CDR3 is 14 residues.

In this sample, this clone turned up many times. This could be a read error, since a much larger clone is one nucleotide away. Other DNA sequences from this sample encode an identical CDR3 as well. The CDR3 nucleotides are TGTGCCAGTAGTGACAGGGGGACAAACGAGCAGTACTTC. Translating it yields CASSDRGTNEQYF. This sequence joins TRBV19 and TRBJ2-7; 9 nucleotides line up with TRBD1. The V gene end was trimmed by 5 bases and the J gene end by 5 bases; junction bases not matched to a gene: 4. Per the germline V gene, CDR1 is LNHDA and CDR2 is SQIVND (reference sequence). The CDR3 runs 13 residues. Filled out from reference TRBV19 and TRBJ2-7, the complete variable domain reads DGGITQSPKYLFRKEGQNVTLSCEQNLNHDAMYWYRQDPGQGLRLIYYSQIVNDFQKGDIAEGYSVSREKKESFPLTVTSAQKNPTAFYLCASSDRGTNEQYFGPGTRLTVT.